Shown below are 24 T cell receptor beta chains from a single sample sequenced in a study of Tregs in tolerant kidney transplant recipients. The method was immunoSEQ multiplex PCR; TCRdb's version includes in-frame clones alone and lacks a portion of them. The ten top clones account for 0.7% to 0.95%, within a sample of about 48,000 clones. Sequences were derived from CD4+ T cells from blood, sampled before the transplant. The receptors were sampled from a human donor who received a combined kidney and bone marrow transplant.

Note on this clone: The CDR3 is cut off 3 residues early in the read; its end comes from the germline J gene. This chain links TRBV30 with TRBJ1-5, with TRBD1 identical over 9 bases. V dropped 3 bases and J dropped 5; count of bases not matched to a gene: 5. Germline lookup yields CDR1 GTSNPN and CDR2 SVGIG (reference sequence). This CDR3 region has 14 residues. The CDR3 loop reads CAWSQGQGYQPQHF. CDR3 DNA (partial): TGTGCCTGGAGCCAGGGACAGGGTTATCAGCCC. The full variable domain, rest sourced from reference TRBV30 and TRBJ1-5, is SQTIHQWPATLVQPVGSPLSLECTVEGTSNPNLYWYRQAAGRGLQLLFYSVGIGQISSEVPQNLSASRPQDRQFILSSKKLLLSDSGFYLCAWSQGQGYQPQHFGDGTRLSIL.

Regarding this clone: Read coverage stops 3 residues before the CDR3 terminus; the germline J gene supplies the remainder. The chain is built from TRBV29-1 and TRBJ1-2, with D tentatively TRBD1 (5 bases). The CDR3 has 13 amino acids. Germline CDR1 SQVTM, CDR2 ANQGSEA. V was trimmed by 4 bases and J by 6 bases, leaving 15 bases between them. CDR3 bases read: TGCAGCGTTGCACAGGACCTAACGGATGGC. Translation: CSVAQDLTDG. The CDR3 reads in full as CSVAQDLTDGYTF.

A word on this clone: The missing CDR3 end, 3 residues past where the read stops, is filled in from the germline J gene. V and J are TRBV7-2 and TRBJ2-2; D unresolved. The V gene's germline CDR1 is SGHTA and CDR2 FQGNSA. V was clipped by 2 bases and J by 4 bases, with 11 bases between them. The CDR3 sequence is 15 residues long. CDR3 DNA (partial): TGTGCCAGCAGCTTACAACTTATTATCACCGGGGAG. This sequence encodes CASSLQLIITGE. The entire CDR3 protein is CASSLQLIITGELFF.

As regards this clone: The missing CDR3 end, 3 residues past where the read stops, is filled in from the germline J gene. The chain has TRBV11-3 and TRBJ2-3, with D perhaps TRBD1 or TRBD2 (6 bases each). Germline V gene data show CDR1 as SGHNT and CDR2 as YENEEA. Between the trimmed V and J ends, which lost 5 bases and 3 bases, there was a span of 12 bases. The CDR3 has 14 amino acids. This CDR3 reads CASSPGEATDTQYF. Partial CDR3 DNA: TGTGCCAGCAGCCCAGGGGAGGCGACAGATACG.

About this clone itself: The read ends 3 residues shy of where the CDR3 ends; the end is completed using the germline J gene. The rearrangement joins TRBV2 to TRBJ1-6; 9 nucleotides agree with TRBD1. The germline gives CDR1 SNHLY, CDR2 FYNNEI. The CDR3 is 16 residues long. The J segment lost 7 bases and the V segment lost 5 bases, leaving 9 bases of the junction unmatched. CDR3 protein: CASSTQGAHSNSPLHF. Partial CDR3 DNA: TGTGCCAGCAGTACACAGGGGGCACATTCCAATTCACCC.

A remark on this clone: The read ends 3 residues shy of where the CDR3 ends; the end is completed using the germline J gene. J is TRBJ2-1 and V is TRBV5-4; tentative D call: TRBD1 (6 bases). Deletions cut 0 bases from V and 6 bases from J, with 16 bases between. This CDR3 spans 16 amino acids. CDR1 and CDR2 from the germline V gene are SGHNT and YYREEE (reference sequence). CDR3 bases read: TGTGCCAGCAGCTTGGGGCAATTGTTACAGGGCAATGAG. This codes for CASSLGQLLQGNE. The full CDR3 reads CASSLGQLLQGNEQFF.

A word on this clone: Coverage ceases 3 residues before the CDR3 finishes, and the germline J gene fills in the end. This chain connects TRBV7-3 to TRBJ2-3, with a weak D call TRBD2 (6 bases). The V gene lost 1 base and the J gene lost 0 bases, with 17 bases spanning the gap. Germline V lookup: CDR1 SGHTA, CDR2 FQGTGA. CDR3 size: 18 residues. CDR3 in amino acids: CASSLRASVLQSTDTQYF. Partial CDR3 DNA: TGTGCCAGCAGCTTAAGGGCTAGCGTTCTACAGAGCACAGATACG.

In the case of this clone: The read ends 3 residues shy of where the CDR3 ends; the end is completed using the germline J gene. V usage is TRBV18 and J usage is TRBJ2-7; 7 bases are a match to TRBD2. V shed 2 bases and J 2 bases; nucleotides not matched to a gene: 9. There are 16 residues in the CDR3. Germline loops: CDR1 KGHSH, CDR2 LQKENI. Incomplete CDR3 DNA: TGTGCCAGCTCACCAGGAGGCGGCGGGAGAACCTACGAG. It yields the protein CASSPGGGGRTYE. The whole CDR3 protein reads CASSPGGGGRTYEQYF. Using reference TRBV18 and TRBJ2-7 for the parts outside the CDR3, the full variable domain is NAGVMQNPRHLVRRRGQEARLRCSPMKGHSHVYWYRQLPEEGLKFMVYLQKENIIDESGMPKERFSAEFPKEGPSILRIQQVVRGDSAAYFCASSPGGGGRTYEQYFGPGTRLTVT.

On this clone: The read terminates 3 residues ahead of where the CDR3 ends, so the germline J gene completes it. V and J are TRBV7-3 and TRBJ1-6; 8 bases line up with TRBD1. The germline CDR1 and CDR2 sequences are SGHTA and FQGTGA. The junction had 4 bases not matched to a gene; V was cut back by 4 bases and J by 5 bases. This CDR3 is built from 15 residues. This CDR3 is CASSSGGGNNSPLHF. CDR3 DNA, as far as it was read: TGTGCCAGCAGCTCAGGGGGCGGCAATAATTCACCC.

With regard to this clone: The CDR3 end is not reached by the read, which stops 3 residues before it; the germline J gene fills it in. The chain uses TRBV7-8 and TRBJ2-7, with D perhaps TRBD2 (7 bases). V was cut by 2 bases and J by 3 bases, with 11 bases left in between. The CDR3 has 14 residues. The germline V gene encodes CDR1 SGHVS and CDR2 FQNEAQ. The CDR3 sequence: CASSLRGAVYEQYF. Partial CDR3 DNA: TGTGCCAGCAGCTTACGGGGGGCGGTCTACGAG. The whole variable domain, remainder taken from reference TRBV7-8 and TRBJ2-7, is GAGVSQSPRYKVAKRGQDVALRCDPISGHVSLFWYQQALGQGPEFLTYFQNEAQLDKSGLPSDRFFAERPEGSVSTLKIQRTQQEDSAVYLCASSLRGAVYEQYFGPGTRLTVT.

For this clone: The read ends 3 residues early relative to the CDR3; the germline J gene fills the gap. The chain uses TRBV2 and TRBJ1-2, with D perhaps TRBD1 (6 bases). This CDR3 has 14 residues. In germline, CDR1 is SNHLY, CDR2 FYNNEI. Trimming removed 6 bases from V and 7 bases from J, with 18 bases in between. CDR3 residues: CASRTSGEAGGYTF. The CDR3 DNA, read in part, is TGTGCCAGCAGGACATCAGGGGAAGCTGGTGGC.

The CDR3 DNA, read in part, is TGTGCCAGCTCACAATACTCCTACGAG. This gives the protein CASSQYSYE. Given in full, the CDR3 is CASSQYSYEQYF. The chain has TRBV18 and TRBJ2-7; D call uncertain. The DNA ends 3 residues before the CDR3 does, and the rest of the CDR3 is filled in from the germline J gene. The CDR3 runs to 12 residues. CDR1 and CDR2 (germline): KGHSH, LQKENI. V was pared by 4 bases and J by 0 bases, with 4 bases between.

Turning to this clone: The read terminates 3 residues ahead of where the CDR3 ends, so the germline J gene completes it. The chain employs TRBV20-1 and TRBJ1-1; D is uncertain. The V and J ends lost 3 bases and 1 base respectively, with 12 bases between them. The CDR3 is 14 amino acids. CDR1 is DFQATT, CDR2 SNEGSKA, per germline (reference sequence). CDR3 DNA, as far as it was read: TGCAGTGCTAGGGTGTGGCCGCAGAACACTGAA. Amino acids: CSARVWPQNTE. The whole CDR3 is CSARVWPQNTEAFF.

Worth noting for this clone: The DNA ends 3 residues before the CDR3 does, and the rest of the CDR3 is filled in from the germline J gene. J is TRBJ2-1 and V is TRBV19; 9 positions agree with TRBD2. The germline gives CDR1 LNHDA, CDR2 SQIVND (reference sequence). V lost 3 bases, J lost 6 bases, and 12 bases stayed unmatched. This CDR3 spans 17 amino acids. CDR3 DNA (partial): TGTGCCAGTAGTATCGGATTAGCGGGAGATCTTAGCAATGAG. The encoded protein is CASSIGLAGDLSNE. The CDR3 reads in full as CASSIGLAGDLSNEQFF.

On this clone itself: Coverage ceases 3 residues before the CDR3 finishes, and the germline J gene fills in the end. The V call is TRBV19, the J call TRBJ2-1; 11 nucleotides agree with TRBD2. Germline V gives CDR1 LNHDA, CDR2 SQIVND (reference sequence). The J segment lost 7 bases and the V segment lost 6 bases, leaving 5 bases of the junction unmatched. This CDR3 has 14 residues. The part of the CDR3 DNA that was read is TGTGCCAGTAGCCGGACTAGCGGGCGGAATGAG. Amino acids: CASSRTSGRNE. The entire CDR3 is CASSRTSGRNEQFF.

As for this clone: Read sequence stops 3 residues before the CDR3 end, and the germline J gene provides the missing end. The chain carries TRBV19 and TRBJ2-6; tentative D call: TRBD1 (6 bases). Germline V gene lookup returns CDR1 LNHDA and CDR2 SQIVND (reference sequence). The CDR3 is 16 residues long. V lost 7 bases to trimming and J lost 0 bases, with 13 bases between them. Incomplete CDR3 DNA: TGTGCCAGTAACGCAGGGGATCCCTCTGGGGCCAACGTC. Protein sequence: CASNAGDPSGANV. In full, the CDR3 reads CASNAGDPSGANVLTF.

For this clone: The CDR3 end lies 3 residues beyond the end of the read and is filled in from the germline J gene. The rearrangement links TRBV2 to TRBJ1-2; maybe TRBD1 (6 bases). Germline CDR1 reads SNHLY; CDR2 reads FYNNEI. Trimming cost V 2 bases and J 1 base, with 11 bases left between them. This CDR3 comprises 15 residues. This CDR3 is CASSEQGQGNYGYTF. The CDR3 bases that were read are TGTGCCAGCAGTGAACAGGGGCAGGGTAACTATGGC.

A remark on this clone: The CDR3 end is not reached by the read, which stops 3 residues before it; the germline J gene fills it in. The rearrangement uses TRBV19 and TRBJ2-6; D perhaps matches TRBD2 (6 bases). With 7 bases removed from V and 2 bases from J, the gap between germline ends came to 12 bases. CDR3 size: 15 residues. CDR1 is LNHDA and CDR2 is SQIVND in the germline V gene (reference sequence). This CDR3 reads CASTTGGAGANVLTF. Incomplete CDR3 DNA: TGTGCCAGTACCACCGGAGGGGCTGGGGCCAACGTC. The full variable domain, in which reference TRBV19 and TRBJ2-6 provide the parts outside the CDR3, is DGGITQSPKYLFRKEGQNVTLSCEQNLNHDAMYWYRQDPGQGLRLIYYSQIVNDFQKGDIAEGYSVSREKKESFPLTVTSAQKNPTAFYLCASTTGGAGANVLTFGAGSRLTVL.

On this clone: Coverage ceases 3 residues before the CDR3 finishes, and the germline J gene fills in the end. This chain links TRBV19 with TRBJ1-6; no clear D gene. The germline V gene encodes CDR1 LNHDA and CDR2 SQIVND (reference sequence). The CDR3 totals 14 residues. Trimming removed 7 bases from V and 12 bases from J, with 19 bases in between. Incomplete CDR3 DNA: TGTGCCAGTAAGTCTCCCCTGGACTCGATACCC. This translates into CASKSPLDSIP. The whole CDR3 is CASKSPLDSIPLHF.

About this clone: From the germline J gene comes the end of the CDR3, since the read stops 3 residues before it. The chain carries TRBV29-1 and TRBJ2-7; 8 bases are shared with TRBD1. V shed 4 bases and J 6 bases; nucleotides not matched to a gene: 8. Germline V CDR1 and CDR2: SQVTM, ANQGSEA. This CDR3 is 13 amino acids long. The CDR3 is CSVATGVLSEQYF. The CDR3 DNA, read in part, is TGCAGCGTTGCGACAGGGGTTTTATCCGAG.

Concerning this clone: The observed sequence ends 3 residues before the CDR3 terminus, with the missing tail filled in from the germline J gene. The J gene is TRBJ1-2, the V gene TRBV7-8, with TRBD1 matching over 7 bases. This CDR3 region has 13 residues. Germline V gene data show CDR1 as SGHVS and CDR2 as FQNEAQ. The CDR3 reads CASSLGQGRGYTF. The CDR3 DNA, read in part, is TGTGCCAGCAGCTTAGGACAGGGCAGAGGC.

Details on this clone: The read gets to within 3 residues of the CDR3 end, and the germline J gene fills in the rest. The rearrangement joins TRBV2 to TRBJ2-1; D remains ambiguous. V lost 9 bases, J lost 8 bases, and 11 bases lay in between. There are 11 residues in the CDR3. Per germline, CDR1 SNHLY and CDR2 FYNNEI. This chain's CDR3 is CASTPQDEQFF. The DNA read from the CDR3 is TGTGCCAGTACGCCCCAGGATGAG. Complete variable domain (other parts from reference TRBV2 and TRBJ2-1): EPEVTQTPSHQVTQMGQEVILRCVPISNHLYFYWYRQILGQKVEFLVSFYNNEISEKSEIFDDQFSVERPDGSNFTLKIRSTKLEDSAMYFCASTPQDEQFFGPGTRLTVL.

Comments on this clone: The read ends 3 residues shy of where the CDR3 ends; the end is completed using the germline J gene. The chain joins TRBV10-3 to TRBJ1-1; D is perhaps TRBD1 (5 bases). V gave up 6 bases and J gave up 0 bases, with 11 bases separating them. Germline V CDR1 and CDR2: ENHRY, SYGVKD. The length of the CDR3 is 14 residues. CDR3 bases read: TGTGCCATCAGGATGACAGAGCTGAACACTGAA. Encoded protein: CAIRMTELNTE. The CDR3 reads in full as CAIRMTELNTEAFF.

Note on this clone: From the germline J gene comes the end of the CDR3, since the read stops 3 residues before it. The rearrangement links TRBV20-1 to TRBJ1-5; TRBD1 matches at 7 bases. Trimming removed 1 base from V and 9 bases from J; junction bases left unmatched: 15. This CDR3 has 16 amino acids. Looked up from germline, CDR1 is DFQATT and CDR2 is SNEGSKA (reference sequence). Incomplete CDR3 DNA: TGCAGTGCTAGAGGGACAGGAACTCCGGGAGCCGCGCCC. This codes for CSARGTGTPGAAP. The CDR3 in full is CSARGTGTPGAAPQHF.